The sequence of this TCR beta chain was determined in a study of beta chain features in type 1 diabetes. V trimming: 3 bases; J trimming: 4 bases; junction bases outside the gene matches: 6. The germline CDR1 and CDR2 sequences are SNHLY and FYNNEI. This CDR3 has 15 residues. Since all of the isolated RNA was reverse transcribed, expressed TCRB transcripts were what got sequenced. Repertoires were generated with immunoSEQ multiplex PCR, while TCRdb's copy carries only in-frame clones and drops some. The profile shows fewer than 250,000 clones, under 70% of them singletons. A word on this clone: Its cognate antigen is unknown.

The study's findings and limits: Patients' naive, central memory and Treg TCRB repertoires seemed closer to one another than those of healthy donors. TCRB CDR3s from Type 1 diabetes patients were moderately but significantly shorter in all four CD4+ subsets.

This rearrangement joins TRBV2 to TRBJ2-3; TRBD1 aligns across 8 bases. Input material: naive CD4+ T cells from blood. The TCR sequence derives from a man aged 25 to 40 in good health. CDR3: CASSDRGRSSDTQYF. Here the CDR3 DNA reads TGTGCCAGCAGTGACAGGGGGCGAAGCTCAGATACGCAGTATTTT.